This TCR beta chain emerged from a study of high-grade serous ovarian cancer treatment subgroups. About the study: On average, approximately 14,000 reads and 7,000 to 8,500 unique TCR beta rearrangements were obtained per sample. Points from the study as a whole: Same-patient tumor repertoires overlapped at roughly 0.1 to 0.85; different patients barely overlapped.

Germline CDR1 is MNHEY and CDR2 is SVGAGI. CDR3 length: 13 residues. Sequencing used immunoSEQ multiplex PCR; TCRdb keeps in-frame clones, though not all of them. The sample lists some 7,700 clones, 62% seen once, with approximately 5.9% in the top ten. On this clone: No antigen is known for it.

The tumor samples were collected prior to definitive surgery or chemotherapy. This TCR came from a human donor with high-grade serous ovarian cancer. The specimen sequenced was tumor tissue. V usage is TRBV6-5 and J usage is TRBJ1-3, with D perhaps TRBD2 (6 bases). The DNA end is a closer match to TRBJ2-2, so the J assignment may be wrong. As DNA, the CDR3 is TGTGCCAGCGGGAGGTTCGGGACCGGGGAGCTGTTTTTT. This translates into CASGRFGTGELFF.